The entry below gives a single TCR beta chain sequence along with its context. It lacks a known antigen. Base qualities are not provided; no much larger clone lies one nucleotide away. Library method: the immunoSEQ multiplex PCR assay. In its TCRdb copy, this immuneACCESS table keeps in-frame sequences only and misses some clones. Where compared with another copy, unresolved V genes explain less than half of these, and the others have no known cause. A total of some 150,000 clones appear in this sample, 91% of them only once. The ten top clones hold roughly 3.2% of the sample. The entry originates in a study of control samples from healthy donors and cancer patients (dated by TCRdb to about 2020). Reading from cysteine to phenylalanine, the CDR3 counts 13 amino acids. The read is trimmed to its CDR3 DNA, 39 bases read in frame from base 1. From the germline V gene (reference sequence), CDR1 is SGHNT and CDR2 is YYREEE. V is pruned by 3 bases and J by 8 bases, leaving 1 base of the junction without a gene match.

Specimen: blood. This clonotype was sampled from a man between 25 and 39 years old in good health. The chain is assembled from TRBV5-4 and TRBJ1-6, and TRBD1 matches 8 of the central bases. At the DNA level, the sequence is TGTGCCAGCAGCTCACAGGGGGATTCACCCCTCCACTTT. Its coded protein is CASSSQGDSPLHF.